This T cell receptor beta chain comes out of a study of shared clonotypes between healthy human individuals. This CDR3 has 11 residues. With 3 bases removed from V and 10 bases from J, the gap between germline ends came to 10 bases. Germline V gene lookup returns CDR1 DFQATT and CDR2 SNEGSKA (reference sequence). Profiled with immunoSEQ multiplex PCR; TCRdb holds only in-frame clones, not every one. The sample includes under 2.5 million clones, under 95% seen only once; the top ten take 0.37%. Concerning this clone itself: Within the sample, other DNA sequences also encode this same CDR3.

The TCR was taken from a man aged 18 to 29 in good health. Some clones in this sample may be carry-over from other donors' samples. The sample comprised naive CD4+ T cells from PBMCs. Subset of the sample: CD45RA+ positively selected. This chain uses TRBV20-1 with TRBJ2-1; D ambiguous. For the CDR3, the DNA is TGCAGTGCTAGGGGCAGGTCCGAGCAGTTCTTC. This translates into CSARGRSEQFF.